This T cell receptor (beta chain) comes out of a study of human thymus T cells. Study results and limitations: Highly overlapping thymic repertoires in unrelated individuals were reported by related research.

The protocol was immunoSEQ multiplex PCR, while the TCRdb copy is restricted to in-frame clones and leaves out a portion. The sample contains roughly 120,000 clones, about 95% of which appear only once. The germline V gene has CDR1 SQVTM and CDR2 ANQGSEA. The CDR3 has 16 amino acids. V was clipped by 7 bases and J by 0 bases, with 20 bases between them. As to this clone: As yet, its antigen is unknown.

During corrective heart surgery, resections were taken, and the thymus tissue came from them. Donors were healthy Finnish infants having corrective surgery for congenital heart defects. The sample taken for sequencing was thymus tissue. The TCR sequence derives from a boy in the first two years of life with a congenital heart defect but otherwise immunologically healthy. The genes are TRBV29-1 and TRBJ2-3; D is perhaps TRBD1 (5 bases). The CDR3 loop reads CSGSRQDNSSTDTQYF. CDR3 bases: TGCAGCGGGTCACGCCAGGACAACTCTAGCACAGATACGCAGTATTTT.